This T cell receptor (beta chain) is drawn from a study of brain T cells in children with intractable seizures. Study-level findings and limits: HCMV serostatus was not known, and viral specificity came from CDR3 similarity only. Absence of clones before surgery may stem from lower sequencing depth.

Libraries were prepared by immunoSEQ multiplex PCR; TCRdb keeps only in-frame clonotypes and omits some of them. Among about 80,000 clones listed, under 95% were seen once. Sequencing was limited to surgery cases with top T cell transcript signatures in brain tissue. The count of this clone is one. Antigen: not known. V shed 0 bases and J shed 3 bases, with 7 bases lying between them. CDR3 length: 13 residues. Germline CDR1 is SGHKS and CDR2 is YYEKEE (reference sequence). The clonotype comes from a girl aged 2 to 9 with Rasmussen encephalitis and intractable seizures. The V and J genes are TRBV5-5 and TRBJ2-7; no definite D call. The sequencing used peripheral blood, collected at surgery. CDR3 in amino acids: CASSLVQNYEQYF. The DNA for the CDR3 is TGTGCCAGCAGCTTGGTACAGAACTACGAGCAGTACTTC.